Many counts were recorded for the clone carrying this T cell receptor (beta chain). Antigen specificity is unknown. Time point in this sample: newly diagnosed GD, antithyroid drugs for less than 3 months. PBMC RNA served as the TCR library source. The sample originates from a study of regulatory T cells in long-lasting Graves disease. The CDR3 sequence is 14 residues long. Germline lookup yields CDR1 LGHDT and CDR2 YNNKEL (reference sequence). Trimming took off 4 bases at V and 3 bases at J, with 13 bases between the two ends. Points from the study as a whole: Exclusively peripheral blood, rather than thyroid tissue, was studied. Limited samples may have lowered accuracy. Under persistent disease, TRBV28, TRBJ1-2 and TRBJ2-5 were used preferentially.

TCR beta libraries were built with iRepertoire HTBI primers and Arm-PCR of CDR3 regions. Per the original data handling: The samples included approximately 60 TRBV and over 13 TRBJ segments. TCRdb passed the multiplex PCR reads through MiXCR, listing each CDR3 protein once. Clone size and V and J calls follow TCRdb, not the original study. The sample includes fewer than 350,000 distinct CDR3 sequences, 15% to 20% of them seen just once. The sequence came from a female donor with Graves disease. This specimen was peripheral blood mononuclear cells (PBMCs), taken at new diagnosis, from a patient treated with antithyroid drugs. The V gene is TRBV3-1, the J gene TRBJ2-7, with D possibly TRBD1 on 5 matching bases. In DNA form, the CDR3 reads TGTGCCAGCAGCCCCCAGGGAAGTAGCTACGAGCAGTACTTC. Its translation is CASSPQGSSYEQYF.